This T cell receptor (beta chain) was recorded in a study of healthy donors' naive CD4 and CD8 T cells. Overall study: Three donor age groups were sampled: 20-25, 40-50 and 60-70 years; half female.

CD4+CD8-CD45RO-CD45RA+ cells were naive CD4+; CD8+CD4-CD45RA+CD27bright cells were naive CD8+. A linear amplification protocol produced the TCR libraries from 500 ng of total RNA. Original handling: Sequencing covered some 86,000 rearranged alpha-chain transcripts across 5 healthy donors. MiXCR, applied by TCRdb to the reads, yields one record per CDR3 protein. For this entry, the V and J calls and clone size follow TCRdb and not the study's own pipeline. The table includes approximately 180,000 distinct CDR3 sequences, around 80% detected once. Germline CDR1 is SGHRS and CDR2 is YFSETQ. The V and J ends lost 0 bases and 5 bases, in that order; junction bases with no gene match: 6. The CDR3 is 15 amino acids.

The rearrangement links TRBV5-1 to TRBJ2-3, with TRBD2 matching over 7 bases. Specimen: naive CD4+ and CD8+ T cells sorted from blood, pooled from several donors. This sequence originates from a pool of human donors in good health; the sample pools cells from several healthy donors. The CDR3 DNA sequence: TGCGCCAGCAGCTTGGCGGCGGGAGACGGAGATACGCAGTATTTT. Protein: CASSLAAGDGDTQYF.